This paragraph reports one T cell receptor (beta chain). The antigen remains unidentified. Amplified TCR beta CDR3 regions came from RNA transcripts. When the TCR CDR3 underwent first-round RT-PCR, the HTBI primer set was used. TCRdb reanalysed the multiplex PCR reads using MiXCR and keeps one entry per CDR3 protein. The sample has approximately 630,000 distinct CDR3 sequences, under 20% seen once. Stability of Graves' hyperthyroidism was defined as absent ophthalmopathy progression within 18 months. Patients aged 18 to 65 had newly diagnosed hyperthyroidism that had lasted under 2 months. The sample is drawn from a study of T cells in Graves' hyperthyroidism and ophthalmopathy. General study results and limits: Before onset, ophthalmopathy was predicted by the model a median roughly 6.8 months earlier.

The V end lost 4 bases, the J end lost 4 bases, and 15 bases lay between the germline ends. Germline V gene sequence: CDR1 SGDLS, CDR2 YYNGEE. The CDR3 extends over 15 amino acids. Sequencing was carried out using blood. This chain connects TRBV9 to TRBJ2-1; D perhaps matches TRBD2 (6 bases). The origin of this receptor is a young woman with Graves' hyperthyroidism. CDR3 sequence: CASSLLSGTYNEQFF. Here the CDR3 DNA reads TGTGCCAGCAGCCTACTTAGCGGCACTTACAATGAGCAGTTCTTC.